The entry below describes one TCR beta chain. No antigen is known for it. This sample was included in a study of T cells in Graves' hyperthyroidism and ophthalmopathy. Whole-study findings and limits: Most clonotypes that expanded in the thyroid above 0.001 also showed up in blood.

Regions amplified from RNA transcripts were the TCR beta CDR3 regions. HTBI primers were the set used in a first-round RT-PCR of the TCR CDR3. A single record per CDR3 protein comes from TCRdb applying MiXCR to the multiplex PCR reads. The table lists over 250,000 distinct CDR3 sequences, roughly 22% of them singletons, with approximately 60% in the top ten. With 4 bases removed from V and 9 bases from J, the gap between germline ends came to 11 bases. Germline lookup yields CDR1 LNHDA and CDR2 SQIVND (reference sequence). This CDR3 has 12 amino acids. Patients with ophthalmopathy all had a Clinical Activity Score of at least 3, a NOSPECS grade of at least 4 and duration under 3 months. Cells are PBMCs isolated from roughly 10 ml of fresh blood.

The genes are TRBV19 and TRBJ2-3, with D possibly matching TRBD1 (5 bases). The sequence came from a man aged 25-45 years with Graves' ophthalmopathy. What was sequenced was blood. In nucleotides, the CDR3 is TGTGCCAGTAGTACAACCCAGGGAACGCAGTATTTT. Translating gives CASSTTQGTQYF.